This record concerns one T cell receptor (beta chain) sequence. The antigen is not known. Using RNA transcripts, the TCR beta CDR3 regions were amplified. In the first round, RT-PCR was carried out with HTBI primers, and a multiplex PCR formed the second round. TCRdb processed the multiplex PCR reads anew with MiXCR; each CDR3 protein has one entry. The sample lists around 670,000 distinct CDR3 sequences; 35% to 50% were seen once. The sample is drawn from a study of Graves' ophthalmopathy and Graves' hyperthyroidism. About the study: Ahead of any treatment, peripheral blood was obtained at the initial diagnosis.

Study-level findings and limits: Ophthalmopathy was separated from stable hyperthyroidism by a 13-signature model with 87.88% sensitivity and 65% to 82% specificity. As the model predicted ophthalmopathy progression, it achieved a sensitivity of 70.59% and a specificity of roughly 72%.

PBMCs had their origin in fresh peripheral blood (roughly 11 ml). This CDR3 region has 14 residues. V lost 5 bases, J lost 0 bases, and 10 bases lay in between. Looked up from germline, CDR1 is SNHLY and CDR2 is FYNNEI. Sequencing input: peripheral blood. This clonotype originated in an adult man with Graves' ophthalmopathy. The rearrangement uses TRBV2 and TRBJ1-1; no firm D call. The chain's CDR3 is CASSLRVMNTEAFF. The CDR3 coding sequence is TGTGCCAGCAGTTTAAGGGTGATGAACACTGAAGCTTTCTTT. Combining the CDR3 with reference TRBV2 and TRBJ1-1 gives the whole variable domain EPEVTQTPSHQVTQMGQEVILRCVPISNHLYFYWYRQILGQKVEFLVSFYNNEISEKSEIFDDQFSVERPDGSNFTLKIRSTKLEDSAMYFCASSLRVMNTEAFFGQGTRLTVV.